A single sample gave rise to the 27 T cell receptor beta chains below, sequenced in a study of PD-1 blockade in classical Hodgkin lymphoma. The time point: newly diagnosed, previously untreated cHL patient sample. The investigators isolated CD8+ T cells from thawed PBMCs using magnetic negative selection. Assay: immunoSEQ multiplex PCR; the TCRdb copy retains only in-frame clones and omits some. Of 11,000 to 15,000 clones in the sample, roughly nine tenths are singletons; the top ten hold about 6%. Sample: CD8+ T cells from blood. The origin of the receptors is a human donor with classical Hodgkin lymphoma.

The chain recombines TRBV10-3 with TRBJ2-7; perhaps TRBD2 as D (5 bases). V lost 4 bases, J lost 0 bases, and 10 bases lay in between. From germline, CDR1 is ENHRY and CDR2 SYGVKD. This CDR3 spans 14 amino acids. Here the CDR3 reads CAISALGSSYEQYV. The CDR3 DNA reads as TGTGCCATCAGTGCCCTAGGGAGCTCCTACGAGCAGTACGTC.

The chain couples TRBV29-1 to TRBJ2-5; TRBD1 matches 7 bases. The junction had 5 bases not matched to a gene; V was cut back by 0 bases and J by 7 bases. CDR1 is SQVTM and CDR2 is ANQGSEA in the germline V gene. This CDR3 has 13 residues. The CDR3 DNA sequence: TGCAGCGTTGAAGATCAGGGGGTTAGGACCCAGTACTTC. Translated: CSVEDQGVRTQYF.

This clone was seen a handful of times. V usage is TRBV27 and J usage is TRBJ1-1, with D possibly being TRBD1 (5 bases). Trimming cost V 5 bases and J 2 bases, with 12 bases left between them. The CDR3 is 14 amino acids. Germline CDR1 MNHEY, CDR2 SMNVEV (reference sequence). CDR3 DNA: TGTGCCAGCAGTCCCCGAGGGGTCAACACTGAAGCTTTCTTT. The encoded protein is CASSPRGVNTEAFF.

The rearrangement links TRBV11-2 to TRBJ2-7, with TRBD2 identical over 8 bases. V trimming: 1 base; J trimming: 3 bases; junction bases outside the gene matches: 5. This CDR3 region has 15 residues. The germline V gene encodes CDR1 SGHAT and CDR2 FQNNGV. CDR3 sequence: CASSLGSGGDYEQYF. In nucleotides, the CDR3 is TGTGCCAGCAGCTTAGGGTCGGGAGGGGACTACGAGCAGTACTTC.

The chain combines TRBV11-3 with TRBJ1-1; 8 bases agree with TRBD1. CDR1 SGHNT and CDR2 YENEEA come from the germline V gene. The length of the CDR3 is 15 residues. J was trimmed by 1 base and V by 4 bases; bases with no gene match: 5. CDR3 residues: CASSSPGQANTEAFF. The CDR3 bases are TGTGCCAGCAGCTCTCCGGGACAGGCGAACACTGAAGCTTTCTTT.

The chain recombines TRBV15 with TRBJ2-5; the D is unclear. Per germline, CDR1 LNHNV and CDR2 YYDKDF (reference sequence). V was pared by 5 bases and J by 5 bases, with 15 bases between. CDR3 size: 14 residues. The CDR3 sequence: CATSLSGISETQYF. CDR3 in DNA: TGTGCCACCAGCCTATCGGGCATCTCGGAGACCCAGTACTTC.

V and J are TRBV9 and TRBJ1-1, with D hard to call. Looked up from germline, CDR1 is SGDLS and CDR2 is YYNGEE. Trimming removed 5 bases from V and 5 bases from J, with 10 bases in between. The CDR3 consists of 12 residues. CDR3 DNA sequence: TGTGCCAGCAGGGGCACGGAAACTGAAGCTTTCTTT. Translation: CASRGTETEAFF. Using reference TRBV9 and TRBJ1-1 for the parts outside the CDR3, the full variable domain is DSGVTQTPKHLITATGQRVTLRCSPRSGDLSVYWYQQSLDQGLQFLIQYYNGEERAKGNILERFSAQQFPDLHSELNLSSLELGDSALYFCASRGTETEAFFGQGTRLTVV.

V usage is TRBV10-3 and J usage is TRBJ2-2; the D gene is possibly TRBD1 (5 bases). Germline V gives CDR1 ENHRY, CDR2 SYGVKD. V was cut by 4 bases and J by 4 bases, with 16 bases left in between. The CDR3 spans 16 residues. The CDR3 DNA is TGTGCCATCAGTGGAGACAGAAGCGACGGCACCGGGGAGCTGTTTTTT. It translates to CAISGDRSDGTGELFF.

The CDR3 is CASIPLPLAGAGGELFF. CDR3 coding DNA: TGTGCCAGCATCCCCTTACCACTAGCGGGTGCGGGCGGGGAGCTGTTTTTT. The chain recombines TRBV2 with TRBJ2-2; 9 bases fit TRBD2. V gave up 7 bases and J gave up 7 bases; unmatched junction bases: 16. Germline lookup yields CDR1 SNHLY and CDR2 FYNNEI. This CDR3 has 17 residues.

The chain joins TRBV25-1 to TRBJ2-5; no reliable D call. The CDR3 extends over 15 amino acids. Trimming cost V 0 bases and J 1 base, with 9 bases left between them. Germline V CDR1 and CDR2: MGHDK, SYGVNS. The CDR3 region has the DNA TGTGCCAGCAGTGAATATTCCGGGCTCCAAGAGACCCAGTACTTC. The encoded protein is CASSEYSGLQETQYF.

The genes are TRBV14 and TRBJ1-3; TRBD1 agrees at 7 bases. In germline, CDR1 is SGHDN, CDR2 FVKESK. V gave up 4 bases and J gave up 2 bases; unmatched junction bases: 8. The CDR3 loop spans 16 amino acids. CDR3 sequence: CASSRLQGFTGNTIYF. In DNA, the CDR3 is TGTGCCAGCAGCCGTTTACAGGGGTTTACTGGAAACACCATATATTTT. The whole variable domain, remainder taken from reference TRBV14 and TRBJ1-3, is EAGVTQFPSHSVIEKGQTVTLRCDPISGHDNLYWYRRVMGKEIKFLLHFVKESKQDESGMPNNRFLAERTGGTYSTLKVQPAELEDSGVYFCASSRLQGFTGNTIYFGEGSWLTVV.

The V and J genes are TRBV4-1 and TRBJ2-7; no reliable D call. Germline V gene sequence: CDR1 MGHRA, CDR2 YSYEKL. Trimming cost V 0 bases and J 0 bases, with 9 bases left between them. The CDR3 loop spans 15 amino acids. The chain's CDR3 is CASSQEGSSSYEQYV. The CDR3 DNA reads as TGCGCCAGCAGCCAAGAGGGATCCAGCTCCTACGAGCAGTACGTC.

The rearrangement joins TRBV28 to TRBJ2-1, with D unresolved. Trimming took 3 bases from V and 9 from J, leaving 9 bases between them. There are 12 residues in the CDR3. The V gene's germline CDR1 is MDHEN and CDR2 SYDVKM. The CDR3 sequence is CASSFRSGEQFF. For the CDR3, the DNA is TGTGCCAGCAGTTTCCGGTCCGGTGAGCAGTTCTTC.

The V and J genes are TRBV6-5 and TRBJ1-2; D is unresolved. CDR1 MNHEY and CDR2 SVGAGI come from the germline V gene. Trimming removed 8 bases from V and 6 bases from J, with 16 bases in between. The CDR3 is made up of 13 amino acids. The CDR3 nucleotides are TGTGCCAGCGGCCCCCCCGGGGTGGATGGCTACACCTTC. As protein: CASGPPGVDGYTF.

This chain uses TRBV5-6 with TRBJ2-1; 7 bases align to TRBD1. This CDR3 region has 16 residues. V gave up 4 bases and J gave up 3 bases; unmatched junction bases: 10. Germline V CDR1 and CDR2: SGHDT, YYEEEE. The CDR3 nucleotides are TGTGCCAGCAGCCTAGACCCGGGACAGCGCTACAATGAGCAGTTCTTC. It yields the protein CASSLDPGQRYNEQFF.

The J gene is TRBJ2-5, the V gene TRBV6-5; D may be TRBD1 or TRBD2 (6 bases each). The CDR3 runs to 16 residues. The V gene lost 1 base and the J gene lost 4 bases, with 16 bases spanning the gap. CDR1 and CDR2 from the germline V gene are MNHEY and SVGAGI. The CDR3 nucleotides read TGTGCCAGCAGTTACTTTCAAAGAGGGGGGTCAGAGACCCAGTACTTC. This encodes CASSYFQRGGSETQYF.

This clone was counted between two and nine times. The chain has TRBV6-1 and TRBJ1-5; maybe TRBD1 (5 bases). Germline values: CDR1 MNHNS, CDR2 SASEGT. The CDR3 loop spans 15 amino acids. Trimming removed 8 bases from V and 4 bases from J, with 18 bases in between. The CDR3 DNA sequence: TGTGCCAGCCTAATTGGGCTCGGGGGTAATCAGCCCCAGCATTTT. Encoded protein: CASLIGLGGNQPQHF.

Written as DNA, the CDR3 is TGTGCCACCTCGTGGGTGGGGAATGAGCAGTTCTTC. As protein: CATSWVGNEQFF. This chain connects TRBV6-5 to TRBJ2-1; D unresolved. CDR1 is MNHEY, CDR2 SVGAGI, per germline. The V gene lost 10 bases and the J gene lost 7 bases, with 14 bases spanning the gap. The CDR3 covers 12 residues.

This chain uses TRBV9 with TRBJ1-2, with a possible D match to TRBD1 (5 bases). The CDR3 is 14 amino acids. Looked up from germline, CDR1 is SGDLS and CDR2 is YYNGEE. V was cut by 3 bases and J by 7 bases, with 16 bases left in between. The CDR3 sequence: CASSAGEGLSGYTF. The CDR3 DNA reads as TGTGCCAGCAGCGCCGGGGAGGGGCTTAGTGGCTACACCTTC.

The table lists this clone with a count of one. The chain combines TRBV19 with TRBJ2-7, with D possibly being TRBD1 (6 bases). CDR1 LNHDA and CDR2 SQIVND come from the germline V gene (reference sequence). CDR3 length: 14 amino acids. The V and J ends lost 1 base and 4 bases respectively, with 11 bases between them. The CDR3 nucleotides read TGTGCCAGTAGTATAGGCGTCCAGGGGTACGAGCAGTACTTC. Amino acids: CASSIGVQGYEQYF.

The V call is TRBV11-2, the J call TRBJ2-3, with D unresolved. The CDR3 consists of 14 residues. Germline V gene data show CDR1 as SGHAT and CDR2 as FQNNGV. V lost 1 base to trimming and J lost 6 bases, with 11 bases between them. This CDR3 is CASSLGGRSDTQYF. Here the CDR3 DNA reads TGTGCCAGCAGCTTAGGGGGTAGGTCCGATACGCAGTATTTT.

This clone was counted a few times. In DNA form, the CDR3 reads TGTGCCAGCAGCCCCTCTTTTAGCGGAAGCTCCTACAATGAGCAGTTCTTC. Amino acids: CASSPSFSGSSYNEQFF. The chain recombines TRBV11-2 with TRBJ2-1; D possibly corresponds to TRBD2 (6 bases). Deletions cut 5 bases from V and 0 bases from J, with 17 bases between. The CDR3 sequence is 17 residues long. The germline CDR1 and CDR2 sequences are SGHAT and FQNNGV.

This chain uses TRBV7-9 with TRBJ2-2; TRBD2 aligns across 9 bases. The V segment lost 5 bases and the J segment 4 bases; nucleotides outside the gene matches: 11. This CDR3 spans 17 amino acids. Germline values: CDR1 SEHNR, CDR2 FQNEAQ (reference sequence). Here the CDR3 reads CASSPVSSSGTTGELFF. The CDR3 DNA follows: TGTGCCAGCAGCCCCGTAAGTTCTAGCGGGACCACCGGGGAGCTGTTTTTT.

The V call is TRBV19, the J call TRBJ2-1; no definite D call. Germline values: CDR1 LNHDA, CDR2 SQIVND (reference sequence). Deletions cut 1 base from V and 4 bases from J, with 8 bases between. This CDR3 is built from 14 residues. The CDR3 coding sequence is TGTGCCAGTAGTATAGGCGATCTTTACAATGAGCAGTTCTTC. The encoded protein is CASSIGDLYNEQFF.

This clone appeared a few times. This chain connects TRBV15 to TRBJ1-5; D may be TRBD1 (5 bases). The CDR3 spans 14 residues. Trimming shortened V by 8 bases and J by 5 bases, and 16 bases separated the two germline ends. Germline values: CDR1 LNHNV, CDR2 YYDKDF (reference sequence). The CDR3 loop is CATAALGEHQPQHF. The CDR3 DNA reads as TGTGCCACCGCAGCTTTAGGGGAGCATCAGCCCCAGCATTTT. The complete variable domain, with remaining parts taken from reference TRBV15 and TRBJ1-5, reads DAMVIQNPRYQVTQFGKPVTLSCSQTLNHNVMYWYQQKSSQAPKLLFHYYDKDFNNEADTPDNFQSRRPNTSFCFLDIRSPGLGDTAMYLCATAALGEHQPQHFGDGTRLSIL.

The rearrangement links TRBV27 to TRBJ2-3; D is uncertain. Germline assignment: CDR1 MNHEY and CDR2 SMNVEV (reference sequence). V lost 5 bases and J lost 2, with 11 bases in between. The CDR3 sequence is 14 residues long. The CDR3 sequence: CASSIAPPTDTQYF. CDR3 DNA sequence: TGTGCCAGCAGTATAGCCCCCCCCACAGATACGCAGTATTTT.

The gene calls are TRBV5-8 and TRBJ2-1; 9 bases match TRBD1. Germline trimming cut 0 bases from V and 5 bases from J; bases unmatched to any gene: 3. In germline, CDR1 is SGHTS, CDR2 YDEGEE. The length of the CDR3 is 15 residues. The CDR3 sequence is CASSLDWTGDNEQFF. The CDR3 nucleotides read TGTGCCAGCAGCTTGGATTGGACAGGGGACAATGAGCAGTTCTTC.